A selection of T cell receptor beta chains follows, all from one sample in a study of shared clonotypes between healthy human individuals. The repertoire was sequenced with immunoSEQ multiplex PCR; TCRdb's copy has only in-frame clones and lacks some. In the table there are some 690,000 clones, 90% of which are singletons. The sample consisted of memory CD8+ T cells from PBMCs. These receptors originate from a man between 18 and 35 years old in good health. Some clones in this sample may be carry-over from other donors' samples. Each CDR3 is given without its conserved first and last residue. Fields, in order: V gene, D gene, CDR3 protein. A D gene is named only where the DNA matches it firmly.

>TRBV11-2|NA
ASSSLGKYQETQY
>TRBV5-6|NA
ASSWMGGRGNTIY
>TRBV6-4|NA
ASSDLGLVETQY
>TRBV7-9|NA
ASSQRQNYEQY
>TRBV28|TRBD2
ASVASGRNNEQF
>TRBV9|NA
ASSVGSRGLQETQY
>TRBV10-1|NA
ASSEFDNEQF
>TRBV30|NA
AWSVRNYIAKNIQY
>TRBV14|TRBD1
ASSQDKTGGAGYEQY
>TRBV15|TRBD2
ATSSGRGGSYNEQF
>TRBV7-9|NA
ASSLMDMNTEAF
>TRBV5-1|NA
ASNPVRTGEETQY
>TRBV19|NA
ASSTRRDGFYGYT
>TRBV4-1|NA
ASSQGPTVTGNTIY
>TRBV15|NA
ATSRDLDPGNTIY
>TRBV9|TRBD1
ASSRNRGGTEAF
>TRBV5-5|NA
ASSHGGGPDEQF
>TRBV29-1|NA
SPRDGRSNEQF
>TRBV19|TRBD2
ASSIDLGLANNEQF
>TRBV27|TRBD1
ASSLSSRGRGPSEQY
>TRBV6-5|TRBD2
ASSFRLASYNEQF
>TRBV29-1|NA
SAADSYEQY
>TRBV6-1|TRBD1
ASRTDRGDEQY
>TRBV29-1|NA
SVVSLGEHNNEQF
>TRBV6-5|NA
ASGTVNYGYT
>TRBV27|NA
ASSPFPGENTEAF
>TRBV5-4|NA
ASSSNRQGSRNYGYT
>TRBV2|TRBD1
ASRDLTGGRTDTQY
>TRBV9|TRBD2
ASSARLAGGPGGELF
>TRBV30|NA
AWSKISYEQY
>TRBV15|NA
ATRAGWGTEAF
>TRBV5-5|NA
ASSQAGRPLNTEAF
>TRBV4-1|NA
ASSHPVYEVLTGELF
>TRBV5-4|NA
ASSLGEGGAF
>TRBV27|TRBD1
ASSPPGTGTRYEQY
>TRBV13|NA
ASSLGPVAYYEQY
>TRBV5-1|NA
ASSSRSSYEQY
>TRBV27|NA
ASSLTYPQSYEQY
>TRBV7-9|NA
ASSHPHRGGGGRNTEAF
>TRBV28|NA
ASSSLPTAGWTEAF